This T cell receptor (beta chain) was found in a study of T-cell memory formation after mild COVID-19. Study results and caveats: Those CD4+ clones that contracted were mainly in CM and EM (CD8+ ones in EMRA).

One entry per CDR3 protein results from TCRdb running MiXCR on the 5' RACE reads. The data contain 300,000 to 350,000 distinct CDR3 sequences, 10% to 15% of them singletons. Germline V lookup: CDR1 GTSNPN, CDR2 SVGIG (reference sequence). The V and J ends lost 8 bases and 1 base, in that order; junction bases with no gene match: 7. The CDR3 extends over 14 amino acids. Regarding this clonotype: Its antigen remains unknown.

What was sequenced was PBMCs or a T cell subset sorted from them (not recorded which). The chain couples TRBV30 to TRBJ2-7, with TRBD1 matching over 11 bases. The sequence came from a man between 18 and 35 years old who had mild COVID-19 (a few samples of this study predate the infection). Cell type and time point are not known. The CDR3 loop reads CAGIGQGASYEQYF. CDR3 DNA sequence: TGTGCCGGGATAGGACAGGGGGCATCCTACGAGCAGTACTTC.